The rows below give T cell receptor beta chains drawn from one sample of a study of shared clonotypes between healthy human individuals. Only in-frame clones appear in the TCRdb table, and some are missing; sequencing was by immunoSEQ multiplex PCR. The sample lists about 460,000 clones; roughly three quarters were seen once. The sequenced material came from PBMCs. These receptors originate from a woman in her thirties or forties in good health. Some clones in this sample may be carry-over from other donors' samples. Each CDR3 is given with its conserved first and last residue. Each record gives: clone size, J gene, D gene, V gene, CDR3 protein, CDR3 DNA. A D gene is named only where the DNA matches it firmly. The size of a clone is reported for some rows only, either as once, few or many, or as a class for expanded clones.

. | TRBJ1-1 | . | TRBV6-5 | CASRRGRDTEAFF | TGTGCCAGCAGGCGAGGCAGGGACACTGAAGCTTTCTTT
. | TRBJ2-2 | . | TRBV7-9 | CASSLGQGDTGELFF | TGTGCCAGCAGCTTAGGCCAGGGAGACACCGGGGAGCTGTTTTTT
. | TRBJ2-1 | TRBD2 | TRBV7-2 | CASSLALVGTSGWVEQFF | TGTGCCAGCAGCTTGGCTCTAGTCGGGACTAGCGGGTGGGTGGAGCAGTTCTTC
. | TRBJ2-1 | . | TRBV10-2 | CASSVAWQQFF | TGCGCCAGCAGTGTAGCGTGGCAGCAGTTCTTC
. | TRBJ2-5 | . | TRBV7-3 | CASSSSLGETQYF | TGTGCCAGCAGCTCTTCCCTTGGGGAGACCCAGTACTTC
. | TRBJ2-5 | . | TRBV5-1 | CASSLVLETQYF | TGCGCCAGCAGCTTGGTGTTAGAGACCCAGTACTTC
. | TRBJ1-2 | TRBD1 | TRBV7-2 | CASSSNDRGAYGYTF | TGTGCCAGCAGCTCTAACGACAGGGGGGCCTATGGCTACACCTTC
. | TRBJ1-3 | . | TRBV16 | CASSQFRGSGNTIYF | TGTGCCAGCAGCCAATTTCGGGGGTCCGGAAACACCATATATTTT
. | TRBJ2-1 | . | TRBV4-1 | CASSQDLASSYNEQFF | TGCGCCAGCAGCCAAGATCTAGCGTCATCCTACAATGAGCAGTTCTTC
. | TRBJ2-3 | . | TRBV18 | CASSLDSRADTQYF | TGTGCCAGCTCTCTGGACAGCCGGGCAGATACGCAGTATTTT
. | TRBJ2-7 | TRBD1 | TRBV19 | CASSIKTGQGKTYEQYF | TGTGCCAGTAGTATTAAGACTGGACAGGGAAAGACCTACGAGCAGTACTTC
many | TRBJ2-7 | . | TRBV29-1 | CSVAAHGYEQYF | TGCAGCGTTGCGGCCCACGGTTACGAGCAGTACTTC
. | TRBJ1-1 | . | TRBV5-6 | CASSLMGEAFF | TGTGCCAGCAGCCTAATGGGTGAAGCTTTCTTT
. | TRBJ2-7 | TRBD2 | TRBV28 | CASTYPRTSGRSEQYF | TGTGCCAGCACCTATCCCAGGACTAGCGGGAGGAGCGAGCAGTACTTC
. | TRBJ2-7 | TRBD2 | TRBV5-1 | CASSTSGRGSYEQYF | TGCGCCAGCAGCACGAGCGGGAGGGGTTCCTACGAGCAGTACTTC
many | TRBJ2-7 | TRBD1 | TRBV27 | CASSAGTGTAQYF | TGTGCCAGCAGCGCCGGGACAGGGACGGCTCAGTACTTC
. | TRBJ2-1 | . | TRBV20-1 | CSAGGIEQFF | TGCAGTGCTGGTGGAATTGAGCAGTTCTTC
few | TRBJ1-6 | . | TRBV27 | CASSLSGTGYNSPLHF | TGTGCCAGTAGCCTGTCCGGGACGGGCTATAATTCACCCCTCCACTTT